This TCR beta chain originates from a study of OX40 agonist ivuxolimab in advanced cancers. Study context: Partial responses, seen in three patients, involved one hepatocellular carcinoma and two cutaneous melanomas.

The data were produced by immunoSEQ multiplex PCR, yet TCRdb's version contains in-frame clones alone and is incomplete. The repertoire holds about 68,000 clones, with around 84% as singletons. Germline CDR1 is SGHTA and CDR2 is FQGNSA. This CDR3 has 14 residues. Trimming stripped 5 bases from V and 0 bases from J, with 11 bases between. The sequenced sample was CD4+ or CD8+ T cells sorted from blood, obtained in a trial of the OX40 agonist ivuxolimab. This receptor was taken from an adult with an advanced solid tumor such as melanoma, head and neck, liver or kidney cancer. The chain employs TRBV7-2 and TRBJ2-7; D possibly corresponds to TRBD1 (6 bases). CDR3 region: CASSPWDTSYEQYF. In DNA, the CDR3 is TGTGCCAGCAGCCCGTGGGACACCTCCTACGAGCAGTACTTC.